The next 31 T cell receptor beta chains were all read from a single sample in a study of blood T cell repertoires in COVID-19. Some clones are missing from TCRdb's copy, which holds only in-frame ones; the method was immunoSEQ multiplex PCR. The sample yields about 180,000 clones, 80% to 90% seen once. Sequenced sample: peripheral blood. The receptors originated from a man aged 18 to 30 who had recovered from COVID-19.

The table lists this clone with a few counts. The rearrangement joins TRBV2 to TRBJ1-3; D remains unclear. Germline loops: CDR1 SNHLY, CDR2 FYNNEI. Trimming shortened V by 6 bases and J by 7 bases, and 7 bases separated the two germline ends. The CDR3 has 11 residues. The CDR3 protein is CASRLLNTIYF. CDR3 nucleotide sequence: TGTGCCAGCAGATTACTTAACACCATATATTTT.

The chain carries TRBV2 and TRBJ2-3; D might be TRBD1 (6 bases). Between the trimmed V and J ends, which lost 4 bases and 0 bases, there was a span of 11 bases. Germline CDR1 SNHLY, CDR2 FYNNEI. The CDR3 sequence is 15 residues long. This CDR3 reads CASSGQDFSTDTQYF. Here the CDR3 DNA reads TGTGCCAGCAGTGGACAGGACTTTAGCACAGATACGCAGTATTTT.

The J gene is TRBJ2-1, the V gene TRBV4-3; D not certain. The CDR3 runs to 17 residues. CDR1 and CDR2 (germline): LGHNA, YSLEER. V gave up 0 bases and J gave up 8 bases, with 20 bases separating them. The CDR3 DNA sequence: TGCGCCAGCAGCCAAGATTGGTGGGCACCTGCATTCGATGAGCAGTTCTTC. Its protein product is CASSQDWWAPAFDEQFF.

The rearrangement links TRBV5-6 to TRBJ1-1, with 8 nucleotides matching TRBD1. After removal of 3 bases from V and 3 bases from J, the junction contained 7 bases not matched to a gene. The CDR3 length is 15 residues. Germline V gene lookup returns CDR1 SGHDT and CDR2 YYEEEE. CDR3 DNA: TGTGCCAGCAGCTGGAGAGGGACAGGCTACACTGAAGCTTTCTTT. Translation: CASSWRGTGYTEAFF. Using reference TRBV5-6 and TRBJ1-1 for the parts outside the CDR3, the full variable domain is DAGVTQSPTHLIKTRGQQVTLRCSPKSGHDTVSWYQQALGQGPQFIFQYYEEEERQRGNFPDRFSGHQFPNYSSELNVNALLLGDSALYLCASSWRGTGYTEAFFGQGTRLTVV.

This clone was found a few times. V gene TRBV28 combines with J gene TRBJ1-5; a possible D gene is TRBD1 (5 bases). The CDR3 extends over 15 amino acids. Trimming removed 4 bases at V and 6 bases at J, with 16 bases between. CDR1 is MDHEN, CDR2 SYDVKM, per germline. CDR3 sequence: CASSSIDTQGQPQHF. DNA of the CDR3: TGTGCCAGCAGTTCCATTGACACTCAGGGTCAGCCCCAGCATTTT.

The chain combines TRBV6-6 with TRBJ1-1, with D tentatively TRBD1 (6 bases). The germline V gene has CDR1 MNHNY and CDR2 SVGAGI (reference sequence). The V end lost 5 bases, the J end lost 0 bases, and 19 bases lay between the germline ends. CDR3 length: 17 residues. CDR3 protein: CASSPRTTGSLNTEAFF. The CDR3 DNA reads as TGTGCCAGCAGTCCTAGAACGACAGGCTCCTTGAACACTGAAGCTTTCTTT.

V is TRBV28 and J is TRBJ2-7; D gene ambiguous. The CDR3 contains 14 residues. Germline lookup yields CDR1 MDHEN and CDR2 SYDVKM. The germline V and J ends were trimmed by 3 bases and 5 bases, with 14 bases remaining between them. In DNA, the CDR3 is TGTGCCAGCAGTTTGTCCCTAAAGCCCCACGAGCAGTACTTC. It specifies CASSLSLKPHEQYF.

The V call is TRBV27, the J call TRBJ2-1, with unresolved D. Trimming cost V 2 bases and J 9 bases, with 5 bases left between them. CDR1 is MNHEY, CDR2 SMNVEV, per germline (reference sequence). The CDR3 is made up of 11 amino acids. CDR3 loop: CASSLLGEQFF. DNA of the CDR3: TGTGCCAGCAGTTTACTCGGTGAGCAGTTCTTC.

V gene TRBV12-3 or TRBV12-4 combines with J gene TRBJ2-7, with D hard to call. V was clipped by 3 bases and J by 2 bases, with 8 bases between them. This CDR3 contains 13 residues. For the CDR3, the DNA is TGTGCCAGCAGTTTCGGCAGGACCTACGAGCAGTACTTC. Amino acids: CASSFGRTYEQYF.

The chain uses TRBV29-1 and TRBJ2-1; no reliable D call. The CDR3 covers 11 residues. V was shortened by 1 base and J by 5 bases, with 3 bases between the two germline ends. Germline CDR1 is SQVTM and CDR2 is ANQGSEA. This chain's CDR3 is CSVEGHNEQFF. CDR3 bases: TGCAGCGTTGAAGGGCACAATGAGCAGTTCTTC.

This clone has a single count. This chain links TRBV5-4 with TRBJ2-2; D uncertain. Germline V gene lookup returns CDR1 SGHNT and CDR2 YYREEE (reference sequence). This CDR3 has 11 residues. Trimming left V 5 bases short and J 5 bases short, with 4 bases between. The CDR3 is CASSETGELFF. CDR3 sequence (DNA): TGTGCCAGCAGTGAGACCGGGGAGCTGTTTTTT.

The V call is TRBV5-1, the J call TRBJ2-7; 14 bases map to TRBD2. The germline V gene encodes CDR1 SGHRS and CDR2 YFSETQ. The CDR3 has 16 amino acids. With 2 bases clipped from V and 4 bases from J, the junction kept 5 bases outside the gene matches. This CDR3 is CASSFSTSGRGYEQYF. Written as DNA, the CDR3 is TGCGCCAGCAGCTTTTCGACTAGCGGGAGGGGTTACGAGCAGTACTTC.

The chain employs TRBV19 and TRBJ2-1, with TRBD2 matching 12 bases. The CDR3 runs to 16 residues. Germline loops: CDR1 LNHDA, CDR2 SQIVND (reference sequence). Germline trimming cut 5 bases from V and 4 bases from J; bases unmatched to any gene: 6. CDR3 sequence: CASSSQTSGSYNEQFF. Written as DNA, the CDR3 is TGTGCCAGTAGTTCGCAGACTAGCGGGAGTTACAATGAGCAGTTCTTC.

V and J are TRBV19 and TRBJ1-5; 7 bases match TRBD1. The ends lost 1 base at V and 2 bases at J; junction bases unmatched: 2. CDR3 size: 15 residues. In germline, CDR1 is LNHDA, CDR2 SQIVND (reference sequence). CDR3 in DNA: TGTGCCAGTAGTATAGCCAGGGGGGGCAATCAGCCCCAGCATTTT. This translates into CASSIARGGNQPQHF.

In this sample, this clone turned up once. The gene calls are TRBV20-1 and TRBJ2-7, with TRBD1 identical over 11 bases. CDR1 DFQATT and CDR2 SNEGSKA come from the germline V gene (reference sequence). This CDR3 contains 15 residues. After removal of 5 bases from V and 1 base from J, the junction contained 7 bases not matched to a gene. CDR3 protein: CSAGGGQGVSYEQYF. CDR3 coding DNA: TGCAGTGCTGGTGGGGGACAGGGGGTTTCCTACGAGCAGTACTTC.

This chain uses TRBV5-4 with TRBJ2-7; the D gene is possibly TRBD1 (6 bases). V was shortened by 0 bases and J by 5 bases, with 9 bases between the two germline ends. The CDR3 loop spans 13 amino acids. Germline CDR1 is SGHNT and CDR2 is YYREEE (reference sequence). Here the CDR3 reads CASSLAGGDEQYF. CDR3 DNA: TGTGCCAGCAGCTTGGCTGGGGGCGACGAGCAGTACTTC.

Points on this clone: Other DNA sequences from this sample encode an identical CDR3 as well. This sequence joins TRBV30 and TRBJ1-2; D perhaps matches TRBD1 (5 bases). The length of the CDR3 is 11 residues. V was pared by 0 bases and J by 8 bases, with 7 bases between. Germline CDR1 GTSNPN, CDR2 SVGIG (reference sequence). The CDR3 here is CAWSVQDGYTF. DNA of the CDR3: TGTGCCTGGAGTGTACAGGACGGCTACACCTTC. Together with reference TRBV30 and TRBJ1-2, the CDR3 gives the full variable domain: SQTIHQWPATLVQPVGSPLSLECTVEGTSNPNLYWYRQAAGRGLQLLFYSVGIGQISSEVPQNLSASRPQDRQFILSSKKLLLSDSGFYLCAWSVQDGYTFGSGTRLTVV.

The chain combines TRBV6-5 with TRBJ2-3; perhaps TRBD2 as D (5 bases). The CDR3 has 15 residues. V lost 4 bases to trimming and J lost 2 bases, with 13 bases between them. CDR1 and CDR2 (germline): MNHEY, SVGAGI. The chain's CDR3 is CASSSREKSTDTQYF. The CDR3 DNA sequence: TGTGCCAGCAGTTCAAGGGAGAAGTCCACAGATACGCAGTATTTT.

The chain uses TRBV5-1 and TRBJ2-3; TRBD1 matches at 8 bases. The CDR3 sequence is 14 residues long. Germline loops: CDR1 SGHRS, CDR2 YFSETQ. The V gene end was trimmed by 3 bases and the J gene end by 5 bases; junction bases not matched to a gene: 5. The CDR3 sequence is CASSSGQGQDTQYF. The CDR3 DNA reads TGCGCCAGCAGCTCAGGACAGGGACAAGATACGCAGTATTTT.

V gene TRBV10-3 combines with J gene TRBJ2-3; D gene ambiguous. The CDR3 runs 14 residues. Germline V CDR1 and CDR2: ENHRY, SYGVKD. V lost 8 bases and J lost 0, with 12 bases in between. CDR3 in amino acids: CAIGSGGSTDTQYF. The CDR3 DNA is TGTGCCATCGGCTCGGGTGGGAGCACAGATACGCAGTATTTT.

V usage is TRBV9 and J usage is TRBJ2-7, with 9 bases identical to TRBD1. CDR3 size: 14 residues. Germline V gene data show CDR1 as SGDLS and CDR2 as YYNGEE. V was clipped by 3 bases and J by 4 bases; unmatched bases: 5. In DNA form, the CDR3 reads TGTGCCAGCAGCGCTCGGGACAGGGTGTACGAGCAGTACTTC. Its translation: CASSARDRVYEQYF.

In its sample, this clone was seen a few times. The chain combines TRBV6-2 or TRBV6-3 with TRBJ1-2; 10 nucleotides match TRBD1. The ends lost 3 bases at V and 5 bases at J; junction bases unmatched: 3. The length of the CDR3 is 14 residues. Germline assignment: CDR1 MNHEY and CDR2 SVGEGT. CDR3 region: CASSYSGQGYGYTF. In nucleotides, the CDR3 is TGTGCCAGCAGTTATTCGGGACAGGGGTATGGCTACACCTTC.

CDR3 amino acids: CASSNREDPGLTLNEQFF. CDR3 DNA: TGTGCCAGCAGCAATCGGGAAGATCCGGGACTAACTCTCAATGAGCAGTTCTTC. The chain uses TRBV21-1 and TRBJ2-1; the listed D gene, TRBD2, was not tested against the DNA. TRBV21-1 is designated a pseudogene. CDR3 length: 18 amino acids.

This chain uses TRBV7-9 with TRBJ2-1, with a weak D call TRBD1 (6 bases). Germline CDR1 reads SEHNR; CDR2 reads FQNEAQ (reference sequence). CDR3 length equals 15 residues. Trimming took off 7 bases at V and 0 bases at J, with 13 bases between the two ends. The CDR3 DNA follows: TGTGCCAGCACGGACAGCTTGAGCTCCTACAATGAGCAGTTCTTC. Translated, it gives CASTDSLSSYNEQFF.

The chain has TRBV11-1 and TRBJ1-1; D remains unclear. The CDR3 contains 14 residues. From germline, CDR1 is SGHAT and CDR2 FQDESV (reference sequence). V was trimmed by 5 bases and J by 1 base, leaving 11 bases between them. The CDR3 loop reads CASSPQTGNTEAFF. The CDR3 DNA sequence: TGTGCCAGCAGCCCACAGACCGGGAACACTGAAGCTTTCTTT.

The rearrangement joins TRBV6-2 or TRBV6-3 to TRBJ1-2; 7 bases match TRBD1. Germline V gene data show CDR1 as MNHEY and CDR2 as SVGEGT. The ends lost 4 bases at V and 3 bases at J; junction bases unmatched: 2. The CDR3 extends over 13 amino acids. The CDR3 is CASSSQGYYGYTF. The CDR3 DNA reads TGTGCCAGCAGTTCACAGGGGTACTATGGCTACACCTTC.

The V call is TRBV4-1, the J call TRBJ2-1; 7 bases fit TRBD1. The CDR3 totals 12 residues. Germline V gene sequence: CDR1 MGHRA, CDR2 YSYEKL. Trimming removed 6 bases from V and 7 bases from J; junction bases left unmatched: 3. CDR3 sequence (DNA): TGCGCCAGCAGTTCACAGGGGAATGAGCAGTTCTTC. This codes for CASSSQGNEQFF.

This chain links TRBV3-1 (or the pseudogene TRBV3-2) with TRBJ1-2, with 7 positions matching TRBD1. V lost 3 bases and J lost 6; bases outside the gene matches: 4. Germline CDR1 is LGHDT and CDR2 is YNNKEL (reference sequence). The CDR3 is 13 amino acids. CDR3 bases: TGTGCCAGCAGCCATCGGACAGGACATGGCTACACCTTC. This translates into CASSHRTGHGYTF.

This clone has just one count. The chain employs TRBV5-4 and TRBJ1-3; tentative D call: TRBD1 (5 bases). V shed 5 bases and J shed 2 bases, with 11 bases lying between them. This CDR3 is built from 14 residues. Germline CDR1 SGHNT, CDR2 YYREEE (reference sequence). CDR3 nucleotide sequence: TGTGCCAGCAGGGTCGAAGGGGCTGGAAACACCATATATTTT. It encodes CASRVEGAGNTIYF.

J is TRBJ2-3 and V is TRBV6-5, with a weak D call TRBD2 (5 bases). Germline V gene sequence: CDR1 MNHEY, CDR2 SVGAGI. The CDR3 is made up of 16 amino acids. The germline V and J ends were trimmed by 0 bases and 0 bases, with 10 bases remaining between them. The CDR3 sequence: CASSYSTGFSTDTQYF. The DNA of the CDR3 is TGTGCCAGCAGTTACTCGACGGGATTCAGCACAGATACGCAGTATTTT.

The chain couples TRBV7-2 to TRBJ2-5, with D perhaps TRBD2 (6 bases). This CDR3 contains 13 residues. The V and J ends lost 3 bases and 4 bases respectively, with 9 bases between them. Germline-derived CDR1 and CDR2 are SGHTA and FQGNSA. The CDR3: CASSFRRGETQYF. The CDR3 bases are TGTGCCAGCAGCTTCCGGAGGGGAGAGACCCAGTACTTC.